This T cell receptor (beta chain) appears in the sequencing data of a study of OX40 agonist ivuxolimab in advanced cancers. About the research overall: Participants averaged approximately 61 years of age (range roughly 23 to 90) and were 82.7% male.

Libraries were prepared by immunoSEQ multiplex PCR; TCRdb keeps only in-frame clonotypes and omits some of them. The data show approximately 91,000 clones, 80% to 90% seen once. This CDR3 comprises 12 residues. V was pared by 4 bases and J by 3 bases, with 7 bases between. Germline CDR1 and CDR2: SGDLS and YYNGEE. The source material was CD4+ or CD8+ T cells sorted from blood, sampled in a trial of the OX40 agonist ivuxolimab. This sequence originates from an adult with an advanced solid tumor such as melanoma, head and neck, liver or kidney cancer. The rearrangement joins TRBV9 to TRBJ1-1; D is unclear. The CDR3 is CASSRGDTEAFF. The CDR3 region has the DNA TGTGCCAGCAGCCGTGGTGACACTGAAGCTTTCTTT.